Included here is one T cell receptor (beta chain) sequence, with context. The same CDR3 also results from other DNA sequences found in this sample. The CDR3 has 14 amino acids. V was clipped by 0 bases and J by 0 bases, with 6 bases between them. Germline loops: CDR1 SGDLS, CDR2 YYNGEE. In the authors' workflow: Amplification of reference gene primers provided the estimated nucleated cell counts. Data came from immunoSEQ multiplex PCR; TCRdb stores just in-frame clones and leaves some out. That table is the source of V, J and clone size, and D and trimming were worked out from the DNA. The sample carries about 180,000 clones, about nine tenths recorded once. This specimen comes from a study of blood T cell repertoires in COVID-19. Study-level background: Donors in the United States, Italy and Spain gave samples during acute or convalescent COVID-19.

The chain couples TRBV9 to TRBJ1-1; D unclear. This TCR was sampled from a man between 18 and 35 years old who had recovered from COVID-19. Sequencing used peripheral blood. In DNA form, the CDR3 reads TGTGCCAGCAGCGTAGCCCAGGTGAACACTGAAGCTTTCTTT. Encoded protein: CASSVAQVNTEAFF.